These 3 T cell receptor beta chains were all obtained from the same sample, sequenced in a study of blood T cell repertoires in COVID-19. Clones were sequenced by immunoSEQ multiplex PCR, and TCRdb holds only the in-frame ones, with some missing. The data hold about 190,000 clones, with approximately 79% observed a single time. Sequencing was carried out using peripheral blood. The receptors shown here come from a young man with active or convalescent COVID-19.

This chain links TRBV9 with TRBJ1-6, with D maybe TRBD1 (5 bases). In germline, CDR1 is SGDLS, CDR2 YYNGEE. There are 14 residues in the CDR3. V was cut by 1 base and J by 8 bases, with 10 bases left in between. The CDR3 loop reads CASSVMDTHSPLHF. Written as DNA, the CDR3 is TGTGCCAGCAGCGTAATGGACACTCATTCACCCCTCCACTTT.

V usage is TRBV19 and J usage is TRBJ1-1; the D gene is possibly TRBD1 (5 bases). The CDR3 covers 15 residues. Germline V gene lookup returns CDR1 LNHDA and CDR2 SQIVND (reference sequence). Trimming removed 5 bases from V and 1 base from J, with 14 bases in between. The CDR3 spells CASSPDISRNTEAFF. Written as DNA, the CDR3 is TGTGCCAGTAGTCCGGACATTTCCCGGAACACTGAAGCTTTCTTT. Variable domain in full (rest from reference TRBV19 and TRBJ1-1): DGGITQSPKYLFRKEGQNVTLSCEQNLNHDAMYWYRQDPGQGLRLIYYSQIVNDFQKGDIAEGYSVSREKKESFPLTVTSAQKNPTAFYLCASSPDISRNTEAFFGQGTRLTVV.

A note on this clone: The same CDR3 is also encoded by other DNA sequences in this sample. CDR3 region: CASSLGQNSNQPQHF. The CDR3 DNA is TGCGCCAGCAGCTTGGGTCAGAATAGCAATCAGCCCCAGCATTTT. The chain couples TRBV5-1 to TRBJ1-5; D gene uncertain. The CDR3 extends over 15 amino acids. Per germline, CDR1 SGHRS and CDR2 YFSETQ. V was trimmed by 0 bases and J by 0 bases, leaving 7 bases between them.